Sequencing of this T cell receptor beta chain was carried out in a study of blood T cell repertoires in COVID-19. Sequenced by immunoSEQ multiplex PCR; TCRdb stores in-frame clones only, minus some. The table lists 150,000 to 200,000 clones, approximately 86% of them singletons, with 7% in the top ten. V was clipped by 3 bases and J by 7 bases, with 10 bases between them. CDR1 and CDR2 from the germline V gene are SEHNR and FQNEAQ (reference sequence). CDR3 length: 14 residues. While infection was still active, Seattle patients were enrolled and then followed longitudinally. The chain couples TRBV7-9 to TRBJ1-6; D perhaps matches TRBD1 (5 bases). This sequence originates from a woman aged 40 to 49 with COVID-19, enrolled during active disease. The specimen was peripheral blood. CDR3 sequence (DNA): TGTGCCAGCAGCTTCGGGAGGGACAATTCACCCCTCCACTTT. This sequence encodes CASSFGRDNSPLHF.